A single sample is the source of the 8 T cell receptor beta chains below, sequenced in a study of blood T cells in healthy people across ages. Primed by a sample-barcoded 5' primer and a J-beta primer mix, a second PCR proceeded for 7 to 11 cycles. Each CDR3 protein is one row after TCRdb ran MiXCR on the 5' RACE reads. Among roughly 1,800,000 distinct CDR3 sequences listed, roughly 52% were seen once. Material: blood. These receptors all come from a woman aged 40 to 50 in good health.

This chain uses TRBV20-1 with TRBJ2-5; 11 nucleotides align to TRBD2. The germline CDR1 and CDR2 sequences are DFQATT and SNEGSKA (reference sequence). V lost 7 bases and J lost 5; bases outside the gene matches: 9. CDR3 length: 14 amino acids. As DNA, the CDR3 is TGCAGTGGACTAGCGGGGTCCCCGGGGGAGACCCAGTACTTC. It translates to CSGLAGSPGETQYF.

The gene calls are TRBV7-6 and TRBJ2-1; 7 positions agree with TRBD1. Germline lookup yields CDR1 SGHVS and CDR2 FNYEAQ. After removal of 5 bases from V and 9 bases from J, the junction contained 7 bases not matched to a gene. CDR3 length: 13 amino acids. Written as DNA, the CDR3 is TGTGCCAGCAGCAGAGAGACAGGGATTGAGCAGTTCTTC. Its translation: CASSRETGIEQFF.

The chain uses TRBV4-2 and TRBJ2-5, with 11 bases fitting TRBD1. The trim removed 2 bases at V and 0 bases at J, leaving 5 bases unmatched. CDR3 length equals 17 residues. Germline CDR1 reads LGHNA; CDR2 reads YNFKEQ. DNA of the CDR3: TGTGCCAGCAGCCAATTTGGACAGGGGGCTAACCAAGAGACCCAGTACTTC. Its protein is CASSQFGQGANQETQYF.

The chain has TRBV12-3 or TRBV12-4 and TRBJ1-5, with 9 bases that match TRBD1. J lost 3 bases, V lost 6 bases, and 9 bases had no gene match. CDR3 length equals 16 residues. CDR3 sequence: CASSVGGQGNNQPQHF. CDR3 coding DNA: TGTGCCAGCAGCGTAGGGGGACAGGGAAACAATCAGCCCCAGCATTTT.

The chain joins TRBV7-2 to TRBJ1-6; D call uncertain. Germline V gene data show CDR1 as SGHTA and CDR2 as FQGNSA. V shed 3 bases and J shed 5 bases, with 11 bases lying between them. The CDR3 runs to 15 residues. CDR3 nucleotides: TGTGCCAGCAGCTTCTCCGGGAAGAATAATTCACCCCTCCACTTT. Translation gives CASSFSGKNNSPLHF.

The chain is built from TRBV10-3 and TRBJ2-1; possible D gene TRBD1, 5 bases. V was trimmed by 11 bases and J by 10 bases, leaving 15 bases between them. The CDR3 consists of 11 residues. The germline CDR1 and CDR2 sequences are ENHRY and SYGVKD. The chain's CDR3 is CAVMDMGEQFF. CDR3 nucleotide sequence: TGTGCCGTCATGGACATGGGAGAGCAGTTCTTC.

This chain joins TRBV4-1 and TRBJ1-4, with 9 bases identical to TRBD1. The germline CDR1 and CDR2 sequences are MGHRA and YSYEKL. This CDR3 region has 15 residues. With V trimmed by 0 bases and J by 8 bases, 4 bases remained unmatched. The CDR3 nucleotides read TGCGCCAGCAGCCAAGATCTGACAGGGGGGGAAAAACTGTTTTTT. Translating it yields CASSQDLTGGEKLFF.

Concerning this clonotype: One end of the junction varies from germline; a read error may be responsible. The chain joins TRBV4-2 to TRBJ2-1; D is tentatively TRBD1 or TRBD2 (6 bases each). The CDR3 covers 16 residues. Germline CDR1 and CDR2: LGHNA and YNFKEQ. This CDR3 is CASSRHEGGVYNKQFF. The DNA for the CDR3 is TGTGCCAGCAGCCGGCATGAGGGGGGAGTCTACAATAAGCAGTTCTTC.